A single sample gave rise to the 3 T cell receptor beta chains below, sequenced in a study of OX40 agonist ivuxolimab in advanced cancers. Sequencing was performed with immunoSEQ multiplex PCR; in TCRdb, only in-frame clones are kept and a portion is missing. The sample records tens of thousands of clones, around 90% being singletons. Sample: CD4+ or CD8+ T cells sorted from blood, taken in a trial of the OX40 agonist ivuxolimab. The receptors were gathered from an adult with an advanced solid tumor such as melanoma, head and neck, liver or kidney cancer.

The chain joins TRBV7-3 to TRBJ2-1; 12 nucleotides agree with TRBD2. The CDR3 loop spans 15 amino acids. J gave up 9 bases and V 5 bases, and 8 bases lay outside the gene matches. Germline assignment: CDR1 SGHTA and CDR2 FQGTGA. The CDR3 DNA follows: TGTGCCAGCAGCCAGTCCGAGACTAGCGGGGGTGAGCAGTTCTTC. Amino acids: CASSQSETSGGEQFF.

The V and J genes are TRBV13 and TRBJ2-7, with D possibly TRBD1 on 6 matching bases. Germline lookup yields CDR1 PRHDT and CDR2 FYEKMQ (reference sequence). The V and J ends lost 3 bases and 6 bases respectively, with 15 bases between them. The CDR3 sequence is 14 residues long. Here the CDR3 reads CASSFRQAQAEQYF. The CDR3 region has the DNA TGTGCCAGCAGCTTCCGACAGGCGCAGGCCGAGCAGTACTTC.

This chain joins TRBV11-2 and TRBJ2-7, with 7 bases matching TRBD1. Per germline, CDR1 SGHAT and CDR2 FQNNGV. Germline trimming cut 3 bases from V and 6 bases from J; bases unmatched to any gene: 14. CDR3 size: 16 residues. CDR3: CASSFRTGSLLGEQYF. DNA of the CDR3: TGTGCCAGCAGCTTCCGGACAGGATCTCTCTTGGGCGAGCAGTACTTC.